This T cell receptor (beta chain) originates from a study of shared clonotypes between healthy human individuals. The study's findings and limits: Clonotypes shared by all four sorted-subset donors had higher generation probabilities than non-shared clonotypes.

Worth noting for this clone: The antigen remains undetermined.

The ends were cut back, 0 bases at V and 3 bases at J, with 18 bases in the middle. This CDR3 is built from 17 residues. CDR1 is SGHAT, CDR2 FQNNGV, per germline. Method: immunoSEQ multiplex PCR; TCRdb's copy keeps in-frame clones and lacks some. The data contain 950,000 to 1,100,000 clones, about 74% of them seen just once; the ten biggest clones take up approximately 1.5%. This receptor was obtained from a young man in good health. The genes are TRBV11-2 and TRBJ2-7; D is perhaps TRBD1 or TRBD2 (5 bases each). The sequencing sample was made of memory CD4+ T cells sorted from blood. Subset here: CD45RA-negative fraction. Here the CDR3 reads CASSLDVRGSVVYEQYF. In DNA, the CDR3 is TGTGCCAGCAGCTTAGATGTGAGGGGATCGGTGGTCTACGAGCAGTACTTC.